The TCR beta chain under discussion was sequenced for a study of blood T cell repertoires in COVID-19. Overall study context: From the United States, Italy and Spain came samples of acute and convalescent COVID-19. Nucleic acid was either cDNA or gDNA, and it came from T cells, B-cell-depleted T cells, or PBMCs.

In the authors' methods: Amplifying reference gene primers gave estimates of nucleated cell counts. Profiled with immunoSEQ multiplex PCR; TCRdb holds only in-frame clones, not every one. The DNA gave D and trimming, while V, J and clone size come from that table. Here the sample spans 250,000 to 300,000 clones, 89% being singletons. The CDR3 loop spans 14 amino acids. After removal of 4 bases from V and 12 bases from J, the junction contained 7 bases not matched to a gene. Germline lookup yields CDR1 SGHKS and CDR2 YYEKEE (reference sequence). Sequencing was carried out using peripheral blood. V is TRBV5-5 and J is TRBJ1-6; 10 bases are shared with TRBD1. The receptor's source is a man aged 50-60 years with acute or convalescent COVID-19. The CDR3 nucleotides are TGTGCCAGCAGCCGGACAGGGGGGATCGTACCCCTCCACTTT. Residues: CASSRTGGIVPLHF.